Listed below are T cell receptor beta chains from one sample, sequenced in a study of cytomegalovirus exposure and HLA in healthy donors. Clones were read by immunoSEQ multiplex PCR, and TCRdb kept only the in-frame ones, dropping some. There are under 400,000 clones in the sample; roughly 85% occur only once, and 0.83% lies in the top ten. What was sequenced was PBMCs. Receptors originate from a woman aged 18-29 years in good health and CMV-seronegative. Both conserved end residues are part of each CDR3. A D gene is named only where the DNA matches it firmly. Where a row states a size, it is once, few, many or the class of an expanded clone; other rows omit it.

abundance: NA
d_gene: NA
j_gene: TRBJ2-2
v_gene: TRBV19
CDR3aa: CASSLGISGELFF
CDR3nt: TGTGCCAGTAGCCTCGGGATCTCCGGGGAGCTGTTTTTT

abundance: NA
d_gene: TRBD1
j_gene: TRBJ2-7
v_gene: TRBV7-2
CDR3aa: CASSRGTGGLYEQYF
CDR3nt: TGTGCCAGCAGCAGAGGGACAGGGGGACTTTACGAGCAGTACTTC

abundance: NA
d_gene: TRBD1
j_gene: TRBJ2-1
v_gene: TRBV6-5
CDR3aa: CASSYSTGVEEQFF
CDR3nt: TGTGCCAGCAGTTACTCGACAGGGGTGGAGGAGCAGTTCTTC

abundance: NA
d_gene: NA
j_gene: TRBJ2-3
v_gene: TRBV9
CDR3aa: CASSVDGGPGTDTQYF
CDR3nt: TGTGCCAGCAGCGTAGACGGGGGGCCGGGCACAGATACGCAGTATTTT

abundance: NA
d_gene: NA
j_gene: TRBJ2-4
v_gene: TRBV5-1
CDR3aa: CASSSGSKNIQYF
CDR3nt: TGCGCCAGCAGCTCGGGGTCCAAAAACATTCAGTACTTC

abundance: NA
d_gene: TRBD1
j_gene: TRBJ2-2
v_gene: TRBV29-1
CDR3aa: CSVEDASGTGNTGELFF
CDR3nt: TGCAGCGTTGAAGACGCGTCCGGGACAGGGAACACCGGGGAGCTGTTTTTT

abundance: NA
d_gene: TRBD2
j_gene: TRBJ2-3
v_gene: TRBV6-4
CDR3aa: CASSGGGAPDTQYF
CDR3nt: TGTGCCAGCAGTGGCGGGGGGGCCCCAGATACGCAGTATTTT

abundance: NA
d_gene: NA
j_gene: TRBJ2-1
v_gene: TRBV5-1
CDR3aa: CASSLAYSSYNEQFF
CDR3nt: TGCGCCAGCAGCTTGGCTTACAGTTCCTACAATGAGCAGTTCTTC

abundance: NA
d_gene: NA
j_gene: TRBJ2-2
v_gene: TRBV28
CDR3aa: CASSSSWESGELFF
CDR3nt: TGTGCCAGCAGTTCCTCTTGGGAGTCCGGGGAGCTGTTTTTT

abundance: few
d_gene: TRBD1
j_gene: TRBJ2-7
v_gene: TRBV4-1
CDR3aa: CASSHGQGPTYEQYF
CDR3nt: TGCGCCAGCAGCCACGGACAGGGGCCTACCTACGAGCAGTACTTC

abundance: few
d_gene: TRBD1
j_gene: TRBJ1-5
v_gene: TRBV27
CDR3aa: CASGTGGGQPQHF
CDR3nt: TGTGCCAGCGGTACAGGGGGAGGACAGCCCCAGCATTTT

abundance: NA
d_gene: TRBD1
j_gene: TRBJ1-4
v_gene: TRBV5-1
CDR3aa: CASSSGQGGEKLFF
CDR3nt: TGCGCCAGCAGCTCGGGACAGGGAGGTGAAAAACTGTTTTTT

abundance: NA
d_gene: TRBD1
j_gene: TRBJ1-5
v_gene: TRBV15
CDR3aa: CATSKSRGQGQPQHF
CDR3nt: TGTGCCACCAGCAAATCCAGGGGGCAAGGACAGCCCCAGCATTTT

abundance: NA
d_gene: NA
j_gene: TRBJ2-2
v_gene: TRBV6-1
CDR3aa: CASSESGEVAAGELFF
CDR3nt: TGTGCCAGCAGTGAATCTGGGGAGGTCGCCGCCGGGGAGCTGTTTTTT

abundance: once
d_gene: NA
j_gene: TRBJ1-2
v_gene: TRBV7-9
CDR3aa: CASNPGGHYGYTF
CDR3nt: TGTGCCAGCAACCCGGGGGGGCACTATGGCTACACCTTC

abundance: NA
d_gene: TRBD1
j_gene: TRBJ2-3
v_gene: TRBV19
CDR3aa: CASSQRTGGTDTQYF
CDR3nt: TGTGCCAGTAGCCAGAGGACAGGGGGCACAGATACGCAGTATTTT

abundance: NA
d_gene: NA
j_gene: TRBJ1-6
v_gene: TRBV19
CDR3aa: CASSIDAQTGGASPLHF
CDR3nt: TGTGCCAGTAGTATAGATGCCCAGACAGGTGGGGCATCACCCCTCCACTTT

abundance: once
d_gene: TRBD1
j_gene: TRBJ2-7
v_gene: TRBV7-2
CDR3aa: CASSLTGDYEQYF
CDR3nt: TGTGCCAGCAGCTTGACAGGGGACTACGAGCAGTACTTC

abundance: NA
d_gene: TRBD1
j_gene: TRBJ1-3
v_gene: TRBV6-1
CDR3aa: CASSVGGQVSSGNTIYF
CDR3nt: TGTGCCAGCAGTGTCGGGGGACAGGTTAGCTCTGGAAACACCATATATTTT

abundance: NA
d_gene: TRBD2
j_gene: TRBJ2-2
v_gene: TRBV9
CDR3aa: CASSVSLADYTGELFF
CDR3nt: TGTGCCAGCAGCGTAAGTCTAGCGGACTACACCGGGGAGCTGTTTTTT

abundance: NA
d_gene: NA
j_gene: TRBJ2-7
v_gene: TRBV18
CDR3aa: CASSPFLVRAPTPHEQYF
CDR3nt: TGTGCCAGCTCACCATTTTTAGTGCGGGCCCCCACGCCTCACGAGCAGTACTTC

abundance: NA
d_gene: TRBD1
j_gene: TRBJ2-7
v_gene: TRBV19
CDR3aa: CASQGTGHYEQYF
CDR3nt: TGTGCCAGTCAGGGGACAGGCCATTACGAGCAGTACTTC

abundance: NA
d_gene: NA
j_gene: TRBJ2-4
v_gene: TRBV28
CDR3aa: CASSSPLQDIQYF
CDR3nt: TGTGCCAGCAGTTCCCCTCTACAGGACATTCAGTACTTC

abundance: NA
d_gene: NA
j_gene: TRBJ1-5
v_gene: TRBV9
CDR3aa: CASSEGGNQPQHF
CDR3nt: TGTGCCAGCAGCGAGGGGGGCAATCAGCCCCAGCATTTT

abundance: NA
d_gene: NA
j_gene: TRBJ1-1
v_gene: TRBV10-2
CDR3aa: CASSSMNTEAFF
CDR3nt: TGCGCCAGCAGTTCCATGAACACTGAAGCTTTCTTT

abundance: NA
d_gene: NA
j_gene: TRBJ1-2
v_gene: TRBV29-1
CDR3aa: CSVRQDLNYGYTF
CDR3nt: TGCAGCGTTCGACAGGACCTTAACTATGGCTACACCTTC

abundance: NA
d_gene: NA
j_gene: TRBJ2-7
v_gene: TRBV28
CDR3aa: CASTKGIYEQYF
CDR3nt: TGTGCCAGCACTAAGGGGATCTACGAGCAGTACTTC

abundance: NA
d_gene: TRBD1
j_gene: TRBJ2-1
v_gene: TRBV4-1
CDR3aa: CASSPGQGARVEQFF
CDR3nt: TGCGCCAGCAGCCCGGGACAGGGGGCTAGAGTTGAGCAGTTCTTC

abundance: NA
d_gene: NA
j_gene: TRBJ1-2
v_gene: TRBV27
CDR3aa: CASSSRVDSYGYTF
CDR3nt: TGTGCCAGCAGTTCCCGAGTAGACTCCTATGGCTACACCTTC

abundance: NA
d_gene: NA
j_gene: TRBJ2-7
v_gene: TRBV7-9
CDR3aa: CASSFGGQPYEYEQYF
CDR3nt: TGTGCCAGCAGCTTCGGGGGACAGCCTTATGAGTACGAGCAGTACTTC

abundance: NA
d_gene: TRBD2
j_gene: TRBJ2-1
v_gene: TRBV5-4
CDR3aa: CASSSNLAGGYNEQFF
CDR3nt: TGTGCCAGCAGCTCGAATTTAGCGGGAGGGTACAATGAGCAGTTCTTC

abundance: NA
d_gene: NA
j_gene: TRBJ2-3
v_gene: TRBV7-9
CDR3aa: CASGPGTPGTQYF
CDR3nt: TGTGCCAGCGGTCCCGGGACTCCGGGGACGCAGTATTTT

abundance: NA
d_gene: NA
j_gene: TRBJ2-7
v_gene: TRBV5-5
CDR3aa: CASSSPGTLYEQYF
CDR3nt: TGTGCCAGCAGCTCCCCTGGGACTCTCTACGAGCAGTACTTC

abundance: NA
d_gene: TRBD1
j_gene: TRBJ2-1
v_gene: TRBV27
CDR3aa: CASSLQQGNEQFF
CDR3nt: TGTGCCAGCAGTTTGCAACAGGGGAATGAGCAGTTCTTC

abundance: NA
d_gene: NA
j_gene: TRBJ2-3
v_gene: TRBV5-1
CDR3aa: CASSSWGGRTDTQYF
CDR3nt: TGCGCCAGCAGCTCGTGGGGCGGCCGCACAGATACGCAGTATTTT

abundance: NA
d_gene: NA
j_gene: TRBJ2-5
v_gene: TRBV28
CDR3aa: CATEEVQETQYF
CDR3nt: TGTGCCACCGAGGAGGTACAAGAGACCCAGTACTTC

abundance: NA
d_gene: TRBD1
j_gene: TRBJ1-2
v_gene: TRBV6-5
CDR3aa: CASSLDRAAGYTF
CDR3nt: TGTGCCAGCAGCCTCGACAGGGCGGCTGGCTACACCTTC

abundance: NA
d_gene: NA
j_gene: TRBJ2-7
v_gene: TRBV6-5
CDR3aa: CASSYGTRYEQYF
CDR3nt: TGTGCCAGCAGTTACGGGACAAGATACGAGCAGTACTTC

abundance: NA
d_gene: NA
j_gene: TRBJ1-2
v_gene: TRBV4-1
CDR3aa: CASSQVGGLSRGYTF
CDR3nt: TGCGCCAGCAGCCAAGTAGGGGGTCTTTCGAGAGGCTACACCTTC

abundance: NA
d_gene: TRBD1
j_gene: TRBJ1-1
v_gene: TRBV28
CDR3aa: CASRGQGITEAFF
CDR3nt: TGTGCCAGCAGAGGACAGGGGATCACTGAAGCTTTCTTT

abundance: few
d_gene: TRBD2
j_gene: TRBJ2-2
v_gene: TRBV27
CDR3aa: CASSLSASGRANTGELFF
CDR3nt: TGTGCCAGCAGTTTATCCGCCAGCGGGAGGGCGAACACCGGGGAGCTGTTTTTT

abundance: NA
d_gene: NA
j_gene: TRBJ2-3
v_gene: TRBV28
CDR3aa: CASRPPRLGETDTQYF
CDR3nt: TGTGCCAGCAGACCCCCCCGGCTGGGAGAGACAGATACGCAGTATTTT

abundance: NA
d_gene: NA
j_gene: TRBJ2-1
v_gene: TRBV2
CDR3aa: CASSGYSIYNEQFF
CDR3nt: TGTGCCAGCAGTGGGTACTCGATCTACAATGAGCAGTTCTTC

abundance: NA
d_gene: TRBD1
j_gene: TRBJ2-2
v_gene: TRBV6-5
CDR3aa: CASSTDRANTGELFF
CDR3nt: TGTGCCAGCAGCACAGACAGGGCAAACACCGGGGAGCTGTTTTTT

abundance: NA
d_gene: TRBD1
j_gene: TRBJ1-1
v_gene: TRBV30
CDR3aa: CAWSAWVRQGDTEAFF
CDR3nt: TGTGCCTGGAGTGCCTGGGTCCGACAGGGGGACACTGAAGCTTTCTTT

abundance: NA
d_gene: TRBD1
j_gene: TRBJ2-7
v_gene: TRBV2
CDR3aa: CASRADRGGYEQYF
CDR3nt: TGTGCCAGCAGAGCAGACAGGGGTGGCTACGAGCAGTACTTC

abundance: NA
d_gene: TRBD1
j_gene: TRBJ2-1
v_gene: TRBV5-1
CDR3aa: CASSLTLTGVYNEQFF
CDR3nt: TGCGCCAGCAGCTTGACCCTGACAGGGGTTTACAATGAGCAGTTCTTC

abundance: NA
d_gene: NA
j_gene: TRBJ2-3
v_gene: TRBV5-1
CDR3aa: CASSLVGGSGRTDTQYF
CDR3nt: TGCGCCAGCAGCTTGGTTGGTGGCAGCGGGCGGACAGATACGCAGTATTTT

abundance: NA
d_gene: TRBD1
j_gene: TRBJ1-1
v_gene: TRBV7-3
CDR3aa: CASSLRDREPFF
CDR3nt: TGTGCCAGCAGCTTAAGGGACAGGGAACCTTTCTTT

abundance: NA
d_gene: NA
j_gene: TRBJ2-2
v_gene: TRBV5-1
CDR3aa: CASSLDRGGRKMFF
CDR3nt: TGCGCCAGCAGCTTGGACAGGGGGGGCCGTAAGATGTTTTTT

abundance: NA
d_gene: TRBD2
j_gene: TRBJ2-1
v_gene: TRBV18
CDR3aa: CASSLRSGTSGTNNEQFF
CDR3nt: TGTGCCAGCTCGCTCCGCTCGGGGACTAGCGGGACCAACAATGAGCAGTTCTTC

abundance: once
d_gene: NA
j_gene: TRBJ2-1
v_gene: TRBV7-9
CDR3aa: CASVHRTNYNEQFF
CDR3nt: TGTGCCAGCGTGCATAGAACTAACTACAATGAGCAGTTCTTC

abundance: NA
d_gene: TRBD1
j_gene: TRBJ2-7
v_gene: TRBV25-1
CDR3aa: CASSNPGGRSLEQYF
CDR3nt: TGTGCCAGCAGTAACCCAGGGGGCCGGTCGTTGGAGCAGTACTTC